Following are 2 T cell receptor beta chains from one sample sequenced in a study of Graves' ophthalmopathy and Graves' hyperthyroidism. Amplification of the TCR beta CDR3 regions used RNA transcripts (as template). RT-PCR was first run with HTBI primers, then multiplex PCR in a second round. Each CDR3 protein is one row after TCRdb ran MiXCR on the multiplex PCR reads. The sample contains hundreds of thousands of distinct CDR3 sequences, about 20% of which appear only once. The sequenced sample was peripheral blood. These receptors all stem from a young woman with stable Graves' hyperthyroidism. Some clones in this sample may be carry-over from other donors' samples.

In its sample, this clonotype was seen many times. This chain links TRBV11-2 with TRBJ2-5; D gene unclear. This CDR3 region has 13 residues. The V end was cut by 0 bases, the J end by 7 bases, with 9 bases between. Germline loops: CDR1 SGHAT, CDR2 FQNNGV. The CDR3 reads CASSLEPWGTQYF. The CDR3 coding sequence is TGTGCCAGCAGCTTAGAGCCCTGGGGGACCCAGTACTTC.

This clonotype has ten or more counts. V and J are TRBV28 and TRBJ1-6; D might be TRBD1 (5 bases). Trimming took off 3 bases at V and 0 bases at J, with 6 bases between the two ends. Germline V gene sequence: CDR1 MDHEN, CDR2 SYDVKM. This CDR3 region has 15 residues. The CDR3 DNA sequence: TGTGCCAGCAGTTTTCAGGGCTCCTATAATTCACCCCTCCACTTT. Residues: CASSFQGSYNSPLHF.